This TCR beta chain was identified in a study of PD-1 blockade in classical Hodgkin lymphoma. This clone has just a few counts. The CDR3 sequence is 14 residues long. Germline V gives CDR1 LNHDA, CDR2 SQIVND (reference sequence). V dropped 5 bases and J dropped 4 bases, with 12 bases sitting between them. Sequenced by immunoSEQ multiplex PCR; TCRdb stores in-frame clones only, minus some. The repertoire includes around 41,000 clones, approximately 70% of them detected once, and under 3.5% sits in the top ten. With no exception, relapse followed autologous stem cell transplantation in all patients, and brentuximab vedotin exposure varied.

This sequence joins TRBV19 and TRBJ1-3; no firm D call. This sample comprised peripheral blood mononuclear cells (PBMCs), obtained before the second cycle of nivolumab. This receptor was identified in a human donor with classical Hodgkin lymphoma. The CDR3 sequence is CASSPWTGGNTIYF. The CDR3 region has the DNA TGTGCCAGTAGTCCCTGGACGGGAGGAAACACCATATATTTT.